These 3 T cell receptor beta chains originate from one sample sequenced in a study of blood T cell repertoires in COVID-19. The repertoire was sequenced with immunoSEQ multiplex PCR; TCRdb's copy has only in-frame clones and lacks some. The profile shows 100,000 to 130,000 clones, about 83% of them singletons. Material: peripheral blood. These receptors all come from a woman between 65 and 79 years old with acute or convalescent COVID-19.

The chain recombines TRBV28 with TRBJ2-7; 10 nucleotides align to TRBD1. The V gene end was trimmed by 6 bases and the J gene end by 2 bases; junction bases not matched to a gene: 7. The germline CDR1 and CDR2 sequences are MDHEN and SYDVKM. This CDR3 comprises 15 residues. CDR3 protein: CASSFIGQGAYEQYF. CDR3 in DNA: TGTGCCAGCAGCTTCATTGGACAGGGGGCCTACGAGCAGTACTTC.

In its sample, this clone was seen once. The V and J genes are TRBV5-1 and TRBJ1-2; D possibly corresponds to TRBD1 (5 bases). CDR1 is SGHRS and CDR2 is YFSETQ in the germline V gene. The germline V and J ends were trimmed by 6 bases and 4 bases, with 13 bases remaining between them. The CDR3 runs 13 residues. The CDR3 DNA follows: TGCGCCAGCACCCCCGGGGGATCCTATGGCTACACCTTC. As protein: CASTPGGSYGYTF.

Written as DNA, the CDR3 is TGTGCCAGCGTTTACTCGGAGCCGAATTCACCCCTCCACTTT. Translation gives CASVYSEPNSPLHF. This chain joins TRBV28 and TRBJ1-6; D remains ambiguous. V lost 8 bases, J lost 7 bases, and 15 bases lay in between. There are 14 residues in the CDR3. In germline, CDR1 is MDHEN, CDR2 SYDVKM.